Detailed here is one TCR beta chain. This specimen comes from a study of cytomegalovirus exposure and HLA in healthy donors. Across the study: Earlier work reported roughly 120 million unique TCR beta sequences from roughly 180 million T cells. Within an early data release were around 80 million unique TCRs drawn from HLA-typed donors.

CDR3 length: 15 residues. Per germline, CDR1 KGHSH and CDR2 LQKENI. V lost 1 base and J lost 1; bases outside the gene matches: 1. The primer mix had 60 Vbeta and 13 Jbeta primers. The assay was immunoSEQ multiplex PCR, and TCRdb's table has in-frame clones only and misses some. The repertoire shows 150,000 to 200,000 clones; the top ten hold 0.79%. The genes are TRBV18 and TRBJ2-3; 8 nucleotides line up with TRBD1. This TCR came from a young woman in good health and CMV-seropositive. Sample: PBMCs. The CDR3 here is CASSPLGQGTDTQYF. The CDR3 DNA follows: TGTGCCAGCTCACCACTGGGACAGGGCACAGATACGCAGTATTTT.